This T cell receptor (beta chain) was retrieved from a study of T cell clonality in common variable immunodeficiency. The germline gives CDR1 LNHDA, CDR2 SQIVND (reference sequence). The V end was cut by 5 bases, the J end by 0 bases, with 11 bases between. This CDR3 region has 15 residues. Assay: immunoSEQ multiplex PCR; the TCRdb copy retains only in-frame clones and omits some. The table records about 3,400 clones without singletons, the ten largest covering roughly 25%. Study-wide points: In common variable immunodeficiency, TCR beta chains reportedly carried fewer deletions and N-nucleotide insertions. CVID patient heterogeneity limited repertoire-clinical complication correlations. Shared TCRbeta clones were fewer between CVID subjects than controls.

As regards this clone: Its antigen is unidentified. The read ends 3 residues before the CDR3 terminus; that terminus is restored from the germline J gene.

CVID subjects were neither ill nor on immunomodulatory or immunosuppressive medication at sampling. The specimen was peripheral blood mononuclear cells. The chain couples TRBV19 to TRBJ2-4, with a tentative D call TRBD1 (6 bases). The origin of this receptor is a human donor with common variable immunodeficiency. The DNA read from the CDR3 is TGTGCCAGTAGTGACACAGGGCTAGCCAAAAACATT. This translates into CASSDTGLAKNI. The full CDR3 sequence reads CASSDTGLAKNIQYF.